The 9 T cell receptor beta chains in this list originate from one sample, sequenced in a study of blood T cell repertoires in COVID-19. TCRdb keeps only in-frame clones here, not all; method: immunoSEQ multiplex PCR. The data contain 380,000 or so clones, 80% to 90% of them singletons. The specimen sequenced was peripheral blood. The source of these receptors is a man aged 40-49 years with acute or convalescent COVID-19.

The V call is TRBV5-1, the J call TRBJ1-6, with D unresolved. Germline assignment: CDR1 SGHRS and CDR2 YFSETQ. The CDR3 spans 14 residues. Trimming took off 5 bases at V and 7 bases at J, with 13 bases between the two ends. The CDR3 DNA is TGCGCCAGCAGACGGAGTCCAGACAATTCACCCCTCCACTTT. Translated: CASRRSPDNSPLHF.

The V gene is TRBV7-8, the J gene TRBJ1-2, with 8 nucleotides matching TRBD1. The J segment lost 8 bases and the V segment lost 6 bases, leaving 8 bases of the junction unmatched. This CDR3 is built from 13 residues. Per germline, CDR1 SGHVS and CDR2 FQNEAQ. The CDR3 DNA follows: TGTGCCAGCAGTTATCAGGGGGCCCGGGGCTACACCTTC. This translates into CASSYQGARGYTF.

This chain links TRBV11-2 with TRBJ1-2; 11 bases are shared with TRBD1. The trim removed 3 bases at V and 6 bases at J, leaving 3 bases unmatched. CDR1 is SGHAT, CDR2 FQNNGV, per germline. The CDR3 contains 14 residues. CDR3 sequence reads: CASSLDRGLDGYTF. In DNA form, the CDR3 reads TGTGCCAGCAGCTTGGACAGGGGGCTCGATGGCTACACCTTC.

This clone has only one observation. The gene calls are TRBV30 and TRBJ1-4; D call uncertain. The V end lost 0 bases, the J end lost 10 bases, and 6 bases lay between the germline ends. CDR1 and CDR2 from the germline V gene are GTSNPN and SVGIG (reference sequence). The CDR3 is 11 amino acids. The CDR3 loop is CAWSVNGKLFF. The CDR3 DNA is TGTGCCTGGAGTGTAAACGGAAAACTGTTTTTT.

The chain has TRBV6-5 and TRBJ2-2, with a weak D call TRBD2 (6 bases). The V gene's germline CDR1 is MNHEY and CDR2 SVGAGI. This CDR3 contains 14 residues. Between the trimmed V and J ends, which lost 7 bases and 6 bases, there was a span of 15 bases. This CDR3 is CASTSIGTSGELFF. Here the CDR3 DNA reads TGTGCCAGCACTAGTATTGGGACTTCCGGGGAGCTGTTTTTT.

This chain connects TRBV29-1 to TRBJ1-2; 7 nucleotides line up with TRBD1. The V gene end was trimmed by 4 bases and the J gene end by 1 base; junction bases not matched to a gene: 12. The CDR3 length is 16 residues. The germline CDR1 and CDR2 sequences are SQVTM and ANQGSEA. This chain's CDR3 is CSVGGSRDRDNYGYTF. The CDR3 nucleotides are TGCAGCGTTGGAGGCTCCCGGGACAGAGATAACTATGGCTACACCTTC.

The V gene is TRBV2, the J gene TRBJ1-5; no firm D call. Germline CDR1 is SNHLY and CDR2 is FYNNEI. The CDR3 has 16 residues. Between the trimmed V and J ends, which lost 10 bases and 1 base, there was a span of 20 bases. The CDR3 reads CATGSGRGLSNQPQHF. The CDR3 DNA sequence: TGTGCCACCGGAAGCGGGAGAGGGTTGAGCAATCAGCCCCAGCATTTT.

V and J are TRBV28 and TRBJ1-2; D unclear. There are 14 residues in the CDR3. The V gene's germline CDR1 is MDHEN and CDR2 SYDVKM. V was cut by 1 base and J by 0 bases, with 6 bases left in between. The CDR3 DNA is TGTGCCAGCAGTTTATTCGCGGCTAACTATGGCTACACCTTC. As protein: CASSLFAANYGYTF.

The J gene is TRBJ1-2, the V gene TRBV5-4; D is unclear. This CDR3 has 14 residues. Deletions cut 0 bases from V and 8 bases from J, with 14 bases between. Germline-derived CDR1 and CDR2 are SGHNT and YYREEE (reference sequence). CDR3 coding DNA: TGTGCCAGCAGCTTGGCGGCCGGGGAACGCGGCTACACCTTC. Amino acids: CASSLAAGERGYTF.